Below are 31 T cell receptor beta chains sequenced from a single sample in a study of response to subunit inactivated influenza vaccine. From the RT-PCR reads, TCRdb called clonotypes with MiXCR, one entry per CDR3 protein. The data show 180,000 or so distinct CDR3 sequences, with more than 10% seen just once and 25% to 35% held by the top ten. The same data also went into a second study, on T cells expressing NK-cell markers. That work contributes: The authors made TCR beta cDNA libraries by 5'RACE template switching. This switching added a universal primer site and UMIs.

The sequencing used CD8+ T cells sorted from PBMCs, collected about 11 days after vaccination. These receptors all come from a man aged 50 to 60 who received an inactivated influenza vaccine.

The chain carries TRBV9 and TRBJ2-7; D could derive from TRBD1 or TRBD2 (5 bases each). The CDR3 has 14 residues. V lost 0 bases to trimming and J lost 6 bases, with 13 bases between them. The germline gives CDR1 SGDLS, CDR2 YYNGEE. The CDR3 DNA follows: TGTGCCAGCAGCGTAGGAGGGACGGGGAGCGAGCAGTACTTC. Amino acids: CASSVGGTGSEQYF.

This clonotype was seen only a few times. CDR3 sequence (DNA): TGTGCCAGCACCCGCCCCCCGAACAGGAGCTACAATGAGCAGTTCTTC. Translation gives CASTRPPNRSYNEQFF. V and J are TRBV2 and TRBJ2-1; possible D gene TRBD1, 5 bases. The CDR3 contains 16 residues. CDR1 is SNHLY and CDR2 is FYNNEI in the germline V gene. Trimming shortened V by 7 bases and J by 3 bases, and 19 bases separated the two germline ends. The variable domain in full, completed from reference TRBV2 and TRBJ2-1, reads EPEVTQTPSHQVTQMGQEVILRCVPISNHLYFYWYRQILGQKVEFLVSFYNNEISEKSEIFDDQFSVERPDGSNFTLKIRSTKLEDSAMYFCASTRPPNRSYNEQFFGPGTRLTVL.

This clonotype turned up a few times. J is TRBJ2-7 and V is TRBV20-1; D might be TRBD1 (6 bases). Germline assignment: CDR1 DFQATT and CDR2 SNEGSKA (reference sequence). The CDR3 length is 12 residues. V shed 5 bases and J shed 3 bases, with 11 bases lying between them. CDR3 nucleotides: TGCAGTGCTGCCCACAGGGACTACGAGCAGTACTTC. Protein sequence: CSAAHRDYEQYF.

This clonotype has a handful of counts. The V call is TRBV7-9, the J call TRBJ2-3, with TRBD2 identical over 10 bases. V dropped 5 bases and J dropped 4; count of bases not matched to a gene: 9. This CDR3 region has 16 residues. The germline V gene encodes CDR1 SEHNR and CDR2 FQNEAQ (reference sequence). The CDR3 here is CASSVTGTSVADTQYF. The CDR3 region has the DNA TGTGCCAGCAGCGTTACCGGGACTAGCGTGGCAGATACGCAGTATTTT.

This clonotype was detected a few times. The chain employs TRBV10-2 and TRBJ2-1, with 8 positions matching TRBD2. CDR3 length: 14 amino acids. After removal of 11 bases from V and 8 bases from J, the junction contained 14 bases not matched to a gene. Germline CDR1 WSHSY, CDR2 SAAADI. The CDR3 spells CAGWSGRRFDEQFF. CDR3 nucleotides: TGCGCCGGGTGGAGCGGGAGAAGGTTTGATGAGCAGTTCTTC.

This clonotype was detected only a few times. The chain joins TRBV12-3 or TRBV12-4 to TRBJ2-7, with a weak D call TRBD1 (6 bases). The CDR3 totals 14 residues. V shed 4 bases and J shed 2 bases, with 12 bases lying between them. The CDR3 sequence is CASSWTELTYEQYF. In DNA form, the CDR3 reads TGTGCCAGCAGTTGGACAGAACTAACCTACGAGCAGTACTTC.

This clonotype was seen a few times. The CDR3 nucleotides are TGTGCCAGCAGCACAGGGGGATCTTACGAGCAGTACTTC. It encodes CASSTGGSYEQYF. This sequence joins TRBV7-6 and TRBJ2-7, with 8 bases matching TRBD1. Trimming removed 5 bases from V and 4 bases from J; junction bases left unmatched: 4. The CDR3 is 13 residues long. Looked up from germline, CDR1 is SGHVS and CDR2 is FNYEAQ.

The chain is built from TRBV9 and TRBJ2-1; D is perhaps TRBD1 or TRBD2 (5 bases each). The CDR3 has 15 residues. Germline assignment: CDR1 SGDLS and CDR2 YYNGEE. The V end lost 0 bases, the J end lost 1 base, and 8 bases lay between the germline ends. The CDR3 DNA sequence: TGTGCCAGCAGCGTAGGGGACGGATCCTACAATGAGCAGTTCTTC. It translates to CASSVGDGSYNEQFF.

The CDR3 DNA reads as TGTGCCAGTAGTATACGTAACGGAGATACGCAGTATTTT. Amino acid sequence: CASSIRNGDTQYF. The chain combines TRBV19 with TRBJ2-3, with D unclear. CDR3 length equals 13 residues. V was cut by 2 bases and J by 5 bases, with 8 bases left in between. The germline V gene encodes CDR1 LNHDA and CDR2 SQIVND (reference sequence).

This clonotype was seen repeatedly, ten times or more. This sequence joins TRBV4-2 and TRBJ2-7, with D possibly being TRBD1 or TRBD2 (5 bases each). V lost 6 bases, J lost 2 bases, and 17 bases lay in between. This CDR3 is 15 amino acids long. Germline V CDR1 and CDR2: LGHNA, YNFKEQ. The DNA of the CDR3 is TGTGCCAGCAGTCCTAACCGGGACGGGGCCTACGAGCAGTACTTC. Amino acid sequence: CASSPNRDGAYEQYF.

The chain carries TRBV20-1 and TRBJ2-7; TRBD2 aligns across 9 bases. The V gene end was trimmed by 2 bases and the J gene end by 2 bases; junction bases not matched to a gene: 4. Germline CDR1 is DFQATT and CDR2 is SNEGSKA (reference sequence). CDR3 length equals 14 residues. CDR3 bases: TGCAGTGCTAGAATCCAGCGGGGGGCCTACGAGCAGTACTTC. Protein: CSARIQRGAYEQYF.

This clonotype has just a few counts. The V and J genes are TRBV4-2 and TRBJ2-7, with D possibly TRBD2 on 6 matching bases. Germline V CDR1 and CDR2: LGHNA, YNFKEQ. The CDR3 spans 13 residues. Trimming cost V 1 base and J 6 bases, with 10 bases left between them. CDR3 nucleotides: TGTGCCAGCAGCCAAGGAGGCGGGGTCGAGCAGTACTTC. Its protein product is CASSQGGGVEQYF.

The sample holds a few counts of this clonotype. The chain carries TRBV7-8 and TRBJ2-1; 8 positions agree with TRBD1. Germline V gene sequence: CDR1 SGHVS, CDR2 FQNEAQ. The CDR3 length is 17 residues. J lost 7 bases, V lost 5 bases, and 16 bases had no gene match. CDR3 DNA sequence: TGTGCCAGCAGCCCAAATCCGGGCAGGGGGCCGGGTAATGAGCAGTTCTTC. Translated: CASSPNPGRGPGNEQFF. The full variable domain, in which reference TRBV7-8 and TRBJ2-1 provide the parts outside the CDR3, is GAGVSQSPRYKVAKRGQDVALRCDPISGHVSLFWYQQALGQGPEFLTYFQNEAQLDKSGLPSDRFFAERPEGSVSTLKIQRTQQEDSAVYLCASSPNPGRGPGNEQFFGPGTRLTVL.

A few counts support this clonotype. V and J are TRBV28 and TRBJ2-3, with a tentative D call TRBD2 (7 bases). V was pared by 3 bases and J by 1 base, with 20 bases between. Germline V lookup: CDR1 MDHEN, CDR2 SYDVKM. The CDR3 runs to 18 residues. This CDR3 is CASSFWVGGGGRTDTQYF. The CDR3 DNA is TGTGCCAGCAGTTTCTGGGTGGGCGGCGGGGGCCGCACAGATACGCAGTATTTT.

The sample holds a few counts of this clonotype. This chain links TRBV12-3 or TRBV12-4 with TRBJ1-5; D is ambiguous. V shed 3 bases and J shed 8 bases, with 14 bases lying between them. CDR3 size: 14 residues. CDR3 amino acids: CASSFRELNEPQHF. Here the CDR3 DNA reads TGTGCCAGCAGTTTCCGTGAACTTAACGAGCCCCAGCATTTT.

This chain joins TRBV20-1 and TRBJ2-3; 7 bases match TRBD2. The CDR3 sequence is 17 residues long. CDR1 DFQATT and CDR2 SNEGSKA come from the germline V gene (reference sequence). The V segment lost 0 bases and the J segment 5 bases; nucleotides outside the gene matches: 14. The CDR3 is CSARDLAGVGREDTQYF. In DNA, the CDR3 is TGCAGTGCTAGAGATTTGGCGGGAGTGGGTCGCGAAGATACGCAGTATTTT.

This clonotype came up many times. This chain joins TRBV7-2 and TRBJ1-5; D gene unclear. V was clipped by 11 bases and J by 5 bases, with 10 bases between them. Germline lookup yields CDR1 SGHTA and CDR2 FQGNSA. The CDR3 consists of 11 residues. For the CDR3, the DNA is TGTGCCCCATGGGTGGATCAGCCCCAGCATTTT. It codes for CAPWVDQPQHF.

The chain uses TRBV9 and TRBJ2-1; D may be TRBD2 (8 bases). V was shortened by 3 bases and J by 6 bases, with 22 bases between the two germline ends. This CDR3 spans 17 amino acids. Germline V gives CDR1 SGDLS, CDR2 YYNGEE. The CDR3 spells CASSDPKGAGGPNEQFF. Written as DNA, the CDR3 is TGTGCCAGCAGCGACCCAAAGGGGGCGGGAGGTCCCAATGAGCAGTTCTTC.

In its sample, this clonotype was seen a few times. The V call is TRBV7-9, the J call TRBJ2-1; no firm D call. CDR1 is SEHNR and CDR2 is FQNEAQ in the germline V gene (reference sequence). The CDR3 totals 15 residues. V lost 2 bases, J lost 4 bases, and 12 bases lay in between. The chain's CDR3 is CASSLIGQEYNEQFF. CDR3 sequence (DNA): TGTGCCAGCAGCTTAATCGGGCAGGAATACAATGAGCAGTTCTTC.

This clonotype was counted between two and nine times. The gene calls are TRBV28 and TRBJ2-1; the match to TRBD2 covers 9 bases. The CDR3 has 16 amino acids. Germline assignment: CDR1 MDHEN and CDR2 SYDVKM. With V trimmed by 6 bases and J by 8 bases, 14 bases remained unmatched. The CDR3 loop reads CASSPVGVAGVYEQFF. CDR3 in DNA: TGTGCCAGCAGCCCAGTGGGGGTAGCGGGAGTCTATGAGCAGTTCTTC.

This clonotype has only a few counts. The chain combines TRBV5-5 with TRBJ2-7, with 9 bases lining up with TRBD1. This CDR3 has 14 amino acids. J lost 7 bases, V lost 0 bases, and 5 bases had no gene match. Germline V CDR1 and CDR2: SGHKS, YYEKEE (reference sequence). CDR3 in amino acids: CASSLGTGVLEQYF. CDR3 in DNA: TGTGCCAGCAGCTTGGGGACAGGGGTATTGGAGCAGTACTTC.

The genes are TRBV9 and TRBJ1-6, with 8 bases identical to TRBD1. Germline trimming cut 2 bases from V and 9 bases from J; bases unmatched to any gene: 7. Germline CDR1 is SGDLS and CDR2 is YYNGEE. The CDR3 loop spans 15 amino acids. CDR3 DNA: TGTGCCAGCAGCGTCCGAACAGGGGGGGTTTCACCCCTCCACTTT. This codes for CASSVRTGGVSPLHF.

The DNA for the CDR3 is TGTGCCAGCAGCGTATCAGCTTCAGGTGATGAGCAGTTCTTC. Amino acid sequence: CASSVSASGDEQFF. The rearrangement uses TRBV9 and TRBJ2-1; D is undetermined. CDR1 is SGDLS, CDR2 YYNGEE, per germline. V dropped 1 base and J dropped 8 bases, with 13 bases sitting between them. CDR3 length equals 14 residues.

This clonotype occurred many times. This sequence joins TRBV30 and TRBJ1-1; 7 nucleotides match TRBD1. The V gene end was trimmed by 5 bases and the J gene end by 5 bases; junction bases not matched to a gene: 5. Germline lookup yields CDR1 GTSNPN and CDR2 SVGIG (reference sequence). The CDR3 covers 12 residues. The CDR3 sequence: CAWGQVRTEAFF. As DNA, the CDR3 is TGTGCCTGGGGACAGGTGAGGACTGAAGCTTTCTTT. The complete variable domain, with remaining parts taken from reference TRBV30 and TRBJ1-1, reads SQTIHQWPATLVQPVGSPLSLECTVEGTSNPNLYWYRQAAGRGLQLLFYSVGIGQISSEVPQNLSASRPQDRQFILSSKKLLLSDSGFYLCAWGQVRTEAFFGQGTRLTVV.

The chain joins TRBV28 to TRBJ2-1; the match to TRBD2 covers 7 bases. CDR3 length: 14 residues. The germline CDR1 and CDR2 sequences are MDHEN and SYDVKM. The V gene end was trimmed by 3 bases and the J gene end by 12 bases; junction bases not matched to a gene: 11. The CDR3: CASSFDGRGERQFF. DNA of the CDR3: TGTGCCAGCAGTTTCGACGGACGGGGGGAAAGGCAGTTCTTC.

The table lists this clonotype with a few counts. The chain couples TRBV7-9 to TRBJ1-4; the D gene is possibly TRBD1 (6 bases). The V end lost 5 bases, the J end lost 8 bases, and 18 bases lay between the germline ends. Germline values: CDR1 SEHNR, CDR2 FQNEAQ (reference sequence). CDR3 length equals 15 residues. CDR3 residues: CASSHLQGGGEKLFF. CDR3 nucleotide sequence: TGTGCCAGCAGCCATCTACAGGGAGGAGGGGAAAAACTGTTTTTT.

The rearrangement links TRBV20-1 to TRBJ2-7, with D possibly being TRBD1 (5 bases). Germline V gene lookup returns CDR1 DFQATT and CDR2 SNEGSKA (reference sequence). Trimming removed 0 bases at V and 3 bases at J, with 15 bases between. CDR3 length: 15 amino acids. The CDR3 spells CSARDLGHSYYEQYF. The CDR3 coding sequence is TGCAGTGCTAGAGATTTAGGACACAGCTACTACGAGCAGTACTTC.

This clonotype came up a few times. V gene TRBV28 combines with J gene TRBJ2-7, with 10 bases matching TRBD2. CDR3 size: 14 residues. CDR1 and CDR2 (germline): MDHEN, SYDVKM. V lost 5 bases and J lost 6; bases outside the gene matches: 7. CDR3 residues: CASSPGLAIPEQYF. The DNA for the CDR3 is TGTGCCAGCAGTCCGGGACTAGCGATTCCCGAGCAGTACTTC.

This clonotype appeared many times. V usage is TRBV5-1 and J usage is TRBJ2-1; TRBD2 agrees at 7 bases. J was trimmed by 7 bases and V by 5 bases; bases with no gene match: 6. Germline V gives CDR1 SGHRS, CDR2 YFSETQ. The CDR3 has 13 amino acids. The CDR3 nucleotides are TGCGCCAGCAGGACCGTACTAGCGAATGAGCAGTTCTTC. Translation gives CASRTVLANEQFF.

The CDR3 sequence is CASSKDGPRQGTYEQYF. CDR3 sequence (DNA): TGTGCCAGCAGCAAAGATGGACCGAGACAGGGGACCTACGAGCAGTACTTC. The gene calls are TRBV21-1 and TRBJ2-7; no DNA check was done on the table's D call, TRBD1. TRBV21-1 is a pseudogene. The CDR3 contains 17 residues.

Worth noting for this clonotype: It may be a read error: a sequence one base away is much more abundant. V usage is TRBV6-1 and J usage is TRBJ2-3, with a weak D call TRBD1 (8 bases). CDR3 length equals 15 residues. Trimming shortened V by 4 bases and J by 0 bases, and 11 bases separated the two germline ends. CDR1 is MNHNS and CDR2 is SASEGT in the germline V gene. The CDR3 region is CASSAQGGSTDTQYF. CDR3 nucleotide sequence: TGTGCCAGCAGTGCACAGGGGGGGAGCACAGATACGCAGTATTTT.